A single sample is the source of the 21 T cell receptor beta chains below, sequenced in a study of T cell changes during pregnancy in multiple sclerosis. The assay was immunoSEQ multiplex PCR, and TCRdb's table has in-frame clones only and misses some. The sample records some 36,000 clones, about 90% being singletons. Specimen: CD4+ T cells from peripheral blood mononuclear cells, collected in the second trimester of pregnancy. These receptors were taken from a female donor in good health, enrolled as a control in a pregnancy study.

This chain links TRBV7-2 with TRBJ2-2; no definite D call. Germline loops: CDR1 SGHTA, CDR2 FQGNSA. Trimming removed 4 bases at V and 4 bases at J, with 10 bases between. The CDR3 is made up of 14 amino acids. The chain's CDR3 is CASSSTPSTGELFF. The CDR3 DNA follows: TGTGCCAGCAGCTCGACCCCTAGCACCGGGGAGCTGTTTTTT.

This chain joins TRBV19 and TRBJ1-2; weak D call: TRBD1 (6 bases). V lost 1 base to trimming and J lost 0 bases, with 12 bases between them. This CDR3 comprises 16 residues. Germline assignment: CDR1 LNHDA and CDR2 SQIVND (reference sequence). DNA of the CDR3: TGTGCCAGTAGTATAGTCAGGGGCCCGGCTAACTATGGCTACACCTTC. Protein sequence: CASSIVRGPANYGYTF.

This chain uses TRBV6-4 with TRBJ2-2; D is unclear. This CDR3 region has 13 residues. The germline gives CDR1 MRHNA, CDR2 SNTAGT. Trimming left V 5 bases short and J 8 bases short, with 12 bases between. The CDR3 is CASSWQAGGELFF. The CDR3 DNA sequence: TGTGCCAGCAGTTGGCAGGCCGGAGGGGAGCTGTTTTTT.

This clone came up a few times. The chain combines TRBV27 with TRBJ1-2, with D tentatively TRBD1 (6 bases). Trimming cost V 5 bases and J 4 bases, with 14 bases left between them. Looked up from germline, CDR1 is MNHEY and CDR2 is SMNVEV (reference sequence). CDR3 length: 14 residues. CDR3 sequence reads: CASSPSGERYGYTF. The DNA for the CDR3 is TGTGCCAGCAGTCCTTCAGGGGAACGCTATGGCTACACCTTC.

V is TRBV5-1 and J is TRBJ2-3; D is unresolved. Germline assignment: CDR1 SGHRS and CDR2 YFSETQ. The ends were cut back, 1 base at V and 0 bases at J, with 6 bases in the middle. The CDR3 runs 14 residues. The CDR3 bases are TGCGCCAGCAGCTTGACAGTGAGCACAGATACGCAGTATTTT. It specifies CASSLTVSTDTQYF.

This sequence joins TRBV2 and TRBJ2-6, with a possible D match to TRBD1 (5 bases). Trimming left V 9 bases short and J 0 bases short, with 18 bases between. The germline gives CDR1 SNHLY, CDR2 FYNNEI. This CDR3 is 17 amino acids long. The CDR3 is CASRDDSLASGANVLTF. DNA of the CDR3: TGTGCCAGTAGAGACGACAGCCTTGCCTCTGGGGCCAACGTCCTGACTTTC.

The V call is TRBV7-2, the J call TRBJ2-3; D unresolved. The germline gives CDR1 SGHTA, CDR2 FQGNSA. CDR3 length: 13 amino acids. Trimming removed 2 bases at V and 6 bases at J, with 9 bases between. The CDR3 region is CASSLLWPDTQYF. Here the CDR3 DNA reads TGTGCCAGCAGCTTACTTTGGCCGGATACGCAGTATTTT. Together with reference TRBV7-2 and TRBJ2-3, the CDR3 gives the full variable domain: GAGVSQSPSNKVTEKGKDVELRCDPISGHTALYWYRQSLGQGLEFLIYFQGNSAPDKSGLPSDRFSAERTGGSVSTLTIQRTQQEDSAVYLCASSLLWPDTQYFGPGTRLTVL.

The chain carries TRBV23-1 and TRBJ2-7; 7 bases fit TRBD1. TRBV23-1 is reported as an ORF; its role is uncertain. CDR3 size: 17 residues. The junction had 15 bases not matched to a gene; V was cut back by 4 bases and J by 3 bases. CDR3 coding DNA: TGCGCCAGCAGTCCCCCCCTACTCGAGACAGGGATCTACGAGCAGTACTTC. Its protein is CASSPPLLETGIYEQYF.

This clone was counted once. The chain has TRBV11-1 and TRBJ1-1; D gene uncertain. Germline CDR1 reads SGHAT; CDR2 reads FQDESV (reference sequence). V dropped 5 bases and J dropped 0 bases, with 4 bases sitting between them. The CDR3 runs 12 residues. For the CDR3, the DNA is TGTGCCAGCAGCCAGTTGAACACTGAAGCTTTCTTT. Protein product: CASSQLNTEAFF.

The CDR3 is CASSWLGADTIYF. The CDR3 DNA reads TGCGCCAGCAGCTGGCTTGGGGCGGACACCATATATTTT. V is TRBV5-1 and J is TRBJ1-3; TRBD1 is a possible D gene (5 bases). This CDR3 has 13 amino acids. The germline V gene encodes CDR1 SGHRS and CDR2 YFSETQ. V was clipped by 3 bases and J by 8 bases, with 12 bases between them.

This clone was seen once. The V gene is TRBV29-1, the J gene TRBJ1-6; D remains unclear. CDR3 length equals 13 residues. V lost 5 bases and J 9 bases, leaving 14 bases between the germline ends. The germline CDR1 and CDR2 sequences are SQVTM and ANQGSEA. The CDR3 sequence is CSVSENPISPLHF. The DNA for the CDR3 is TGCAGCGTTTCAGAAAACCCAATTTCACCCCTCCACTTT. Using reference TRBV29-1 and TRBJ1-6 for the parts outside the CDR3, the full variable domain is SAVISQKPSRDICQRGTSLTIQCQVDSQVTMMFWYRQQPGQSLTLIATANQGSEATYESGFVIDKFPISRPNLTFSTLTVSNMSPEDSSIYLCSVSENPISPLHFGNGTRLTVT.

This chain uses TRBV7-9 with TRBJ2-1; TRBD1 agrees at 7 bases. V lost 4 bases and J lost 0; bases outside the gene matches: 3. Germline V gives CDR1 SEHNR, CDR2 FQNEAQ (reference sequence). This CDR3 region has 15 residues. CDR3 sequence (DNA): TGTGCCAGCAGCTCGGGACAGAGCTCCTACAATGAGCAGTTCTTC. This encodes CASSSGQSSYNEQFF.

The V and J genes are TRBV21-1 and TRBJ1-5; the DNA was not used to check the table's D call, TRBD1. TRBV21-1 is given as a pseudogene. The CDR3 length is 17 residues. The CDR3 DNA is TGTGCCAGCATGACAGACAGCCCAGAGTCTTTAGATCAGCCCCAGCATTTT. Its protein product is CASMTDSPESLDQPQHF.

The chain joins TRBV7-3 to TRBJ2-1; D possibly corresponds to TRBD2 (5 bases). Germline V gene data show CDR1 as SGHTA and CDR2 as FQGTGA. This CDR3 region has 17 residues. V was trimmed by 5 bases and J by 1 base, leaving 18 bases between them. In nucleotides, the CDR3 is TGTGCCAGCAGCCTGCTGGATGTCCGGACTTCCTACAATGAGCAGTTCTTC. It translates to CASSLLDVRTSYNEQFF.

The chain links TRBV15 to TRBJ1-6, with D perhaps matching TRBD1 (5 bases). The V and J ends lost 7 bases and 0 bases respectively, with 16 bases between them. Germline CDR1 and CDR2: LNHNV and YYDKDF (reference sequence). The CDR3 is 17 residues long. The CDR3 reads CATTQQAASSYNSPLHF. The CDR3 DNA is TGTGCCACCACCCAACAGGCAGCAAGCTCCTATAATTCACCCCTCCACTTT.

V gene TRBV7-2 combines with J gene TRBJ2-2, with a tentative D call TRBD1 (5 bases). The germline CDR1 and CDR2 sequences are SGHTA and FQGNSA. This CDR3 contains 13 residues. With 4 bases removed from V and 6 bases from J, the gap between germline ends came to 9 bases. This chain's CDR3 is CASSSQDAGELFF. The CDR3, as DNA: TGTGCCAGCAGCTCACAGGACGCCGGGGAGCTGTTTTTT.

This chain joins TRBV30 and TRBJ1-1, with D possibly matching TRBD1 (5 bases). V lost 1 base to trimming and J lost 11 bases, with 14 bases between them. This CDR3 region has 12 residues. Germline CDR1 GTSNPN, CDR2 SVGIG (reference sequence). CDR3 loop: CAWSAPTVRAFF. CDR3 bases: TGTGCCTGGAGTGCCCCGACAGTTCGGGCTTTCTTT.

The rearrangement joins TRBV30 to TRBJ2-3; D is unresolved. Germline CDR1 reads GTSNPN; CDR2 reads SVGIG (reference sequence). This CDR3 has 11 residues. Trimming removed 1 base at V and 4 bases at J, with 3 bases between. The chain's CDR3 is CAWSAADTQYF. CDR3 bases: TGTGCCTGGAGTGCGGCAGATACGCAGTATTTT.

The chain has TRBV2 and TRBJ1-5, with D possibly TRBD1 on 5 matching bases. CDR1 is SNHLY, CDR2 FYNNEI, per germline. The CDR3 extends over 15 amino acids. Trimming cost V 3 bases and J 6 bases, with 15 bases left between them. The CDR3 region is CASSDGRVRGQPQHF. CDR3 nucleotide sequence: TGTGCCAGCAGTGATGGGAGGGTAAGGGGTCAGCCCCAGCATTTT.

Details on this clone: At one end the junction does not follow the germline gene, possibly because of a read error. The chain combines TRBV7-2 with TRBJ1-2, with D hard to call. CDR3 length equals 14 residues. Germline V gives CDR1 SGHTA, CDR2 FQGNSA. CDR3 coding DNA: TGTGCCGGCAGCCGTTACGGGGATCTTTATGGCTACACCTTC. Its protein product is CAGSRYGDLYGYTF.

This clone was counted a single time. This CDR3 is CSVEDRGQPQHF. In DNA form, the CDR3 reads TGCAGCGTTGAGGATCGGGGACAGCCCCAGCATTTT. The chain is built from TRBV29-1 and TRBJ1-5, with no clear D. V dropped 3 bases and J dropped 7 bases, with 10 bases sitting between them. Germline V CDR1 and CDR2: SQVTM, ANQGSEA. The CDR3 covers 12 residues.